This TCR beta chain was recorded in a study of cytomegalovirus exposure and HLA in healthy donors. This clone was found once. The germline V and J ends were trimmed by 6 bases and 4 bases, with 10 bases remaining between them. This CDR3 is built from 11 residues. CDR1 and CDR2 from the germline V gene are DFQATT and SNEGSKA (reference sequence). Vbeta (60) and Jbeta (13) primers were used in the PCR. Repertoires were generated with immunoSEQ multiplex PCR, while TCRdb's copy carries only in-frame clones and drops some. This table holds more than 95,000 clones, roughly 77% found once. The sequencing input was PBMCs. J is TRBJ2-7 and V is TRBV20-1, with D unclear. This receptor was taken from a woman under 30 in good health and CMV-seropositive. The CDR3 coding sequence is TGCAGTGCGAGATTCCAGTACGAGCAGTACTTC. This translates into CSARFQYEQYF.